This record covers a single T cell receptor (beta chain). Its antigen is unidentified. The data originate from a study of cytomegalovirus exposure and HLA in healthy donors. Study-level background: Earlier results showed some 120 million unique TCR beta sequences derived from approximately 180 million T cells. Points from the study as a whole: Researchers reported in a later analysis that a missense DCLRE1C variant was tied to TCR beta V- and J-gene trimming.

Germline V gives CDR1 KGHSH, CDR2 LQKENI. This CDR3 contains 16 residues. Trimming stripped 2 bases from V and 2 bases from J, with 14 bases between. The PCR made use of 60 Vbeta and 13 Jbeta primers. TCRdb's copy holds only in-frame clones and misses some; the assay was immunoSEQ multiplex PCR. The listing records tens of thousands of clones. The source material was PBMCs. This chain links TRBV18 with TRBJ2-3; unclear D gene. The sequence was collected from a man in his forties or fifties in good health and CMV-seropositive. This chain's CDR3 is CASSPGRRPLTDTQYF. The CDR3, as DNA: TGTGCCAGCTCACCAGGTCGGAGACCCCTCACAGATACGCAGTATTTT. Full variable domain (rest looked up from reference TRBV18 and TRBJ2-3): NAGVMQNPRHLVRRRGQEARLRCSPMKGHSHVYWYRQLPEEGLKFMVYLQKENIIDESGMPKERFSAEFPKEGPSILRIQQVVRGDSAAYFCASSPGRRPLTDTQYFGPGTRLTVL.